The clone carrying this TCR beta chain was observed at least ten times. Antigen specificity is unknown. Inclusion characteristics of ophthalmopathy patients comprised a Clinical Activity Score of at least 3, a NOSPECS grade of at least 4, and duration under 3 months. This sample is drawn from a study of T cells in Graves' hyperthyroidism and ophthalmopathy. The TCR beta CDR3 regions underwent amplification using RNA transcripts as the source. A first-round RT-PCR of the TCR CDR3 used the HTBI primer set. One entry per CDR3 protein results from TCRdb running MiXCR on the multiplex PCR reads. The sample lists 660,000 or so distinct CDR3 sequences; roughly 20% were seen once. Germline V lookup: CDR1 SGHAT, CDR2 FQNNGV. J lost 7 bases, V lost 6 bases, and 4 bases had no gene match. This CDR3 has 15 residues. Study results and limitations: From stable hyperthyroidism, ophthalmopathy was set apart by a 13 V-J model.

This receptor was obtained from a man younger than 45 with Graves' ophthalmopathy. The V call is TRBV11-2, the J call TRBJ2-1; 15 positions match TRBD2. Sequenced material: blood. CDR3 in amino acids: CASSRGLAGGNEQFF. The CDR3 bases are TGTGCCAGCAGTCGTGGACTAGCGGGAGGGAATGAGCAGTTCTTC.